Listed below are T cell receptor beta chains from one sample, sequenced in a study of T cell changes during pregnancy in multiple sclerosis. The protocol was immunoSEQ multiplex PCR, while the TCRdb copy is restricted to in-frame clones and leaves out a portion. The sample yields some 110,000 clones, roughly 92% seen once. The sample was peripheral blood, taken in the third trimester of pregnancy. All receptors come from a female donor with multiple sclerosis, enrolled in a pregnancy study. Each CDR3 is given with its conserved first and last residue. D genes are given only for firm matches. The size field is filled for only some rows; it gives once, few, many or a size class.

v_gene,abundance,d_gene,j_gene,CDR3aa,CDR3nt
TRBV11-2,.,TRBD1,TRBJ2-1,CASSLVTVTGVYNEQFF,TGTGCCAGCAGCTTAGTAACCGTGACAGGGGTCTACAATGAGCAGTTCTTC
TRBV10-3,.,.,TRBJ2-2,CATREAGELFF,TGTGCCACAAGGGAGGCCGGGGAGCTGTTTTTT
TRBV6-1,.,.,TRBJ1-3,CASSKFSGNTIYF,TGTGCCAGCAGCAAATTCTCTGGAAACACCATATATTTT
TRBV6-5,.,.,TRBJ1-4,CASSSRGSTNEKLFF,TGTGCCAGCAGTTCCAGGGGCTCAACTAATGAAAAACTGTTTTTT
TRBV28,.,.,TRBJ2-7,CASSTRDEQYF,TGTGCCAGCAGCACTCGCGACGAGCAGTACTTC
TRBV28,.,.,TRBJ2-2,CASSTGTNTGELFF,TGTGCCAGCAGTACAGGCACGAACACCGGGGAGCTGTTTTTT
TRBV27,.,TRBD1,TRBJ1-2,CASSHGQGVSGYTF,TGTGCCAGCAGTCACGGACAGGGGGTTAGTGGCTACACCTTC
TRBV5-4,.,.,TRBJ2-1,CASSPEGVGYNEQFF,TGTGCCAGCAGTCCTGAGGGGGTAGGGTACAATGAGCAGTTCTTC
TRBV6-5,.,TRBD2,TRBJ2-7,CASSSSGRGYEQYF,TGTGCCAGCAGTAGTAGCGGGAGAGGCTACGAGCAGTACTTC
TRBV28,once,.,TRBJ2-6,CASSLDTSTSGANVLTF,TGTGCCAGCAGCTTGGACACCTCTACCTCTGGGGCCAACGTCCTGACTTTC
TRBV9,.,.,TRBJ2-2,CASSVVEYTGELFF,TGTGCCAGCAGCGTAGTAGAGTATACCGGGGAGCTGTTTTTT
TRBV5-4,.,.,TRBJ2-7,CASSLDRTYEQYF,TGTGCCAGCAGCTTGGACAGGACCTACGAGCAGTACTTC
TRBV5-1,.,.,TRBJ2-5,CASSLEGVWETQYF,TGCGCCAGCAGCTTGGAAGGGGTCTGGGAGACCCAGTACTTC
TRBV5-6,.,.,TRBJ2-1,CASSFQLGLLWDNEQFF,TGTGCCAGCAGCTTTCAGTTGGGCCTCCTTTGGGACAATGAGCAGTTCTTC
TRBV7-9,.,TRBD1,TRBJ1-1,CASSRDRGTEAFF,TGTGCCAGCAGTAGGGACAGGGGAACTGAAGCTTTCTTT
TRBV2,once,TRBD1,TRBJ2-7,CASSWTGASYEQYF,TGTGCCAGCAGTTGGACAGGGGCAAGCTACGAGCAGTACTTC
TRBV18,.,TRBD2,TRBJ2-2,CASSPLVAGETGELFF,TGTGCCAGCTCACCACTTGTAGCGGGAGAGACCGGGGAGCTGTTTTTT
TRBV6-6,.,.,TRBJ2-5,CASSYRAGGETQYF,TGTGCCAGCAGTTACAGGGCAGGGGGGGAGACCCAGTACTTC
TRBV6-1,.,.,TRBJ1-4,CASAFRGEVEKLFF,TGTGCCAGCGCATTCCGGGGTGAGGTTGAAAAACTGTTTTTT
TRBV7-9,.,.,TRBJ1-3,CASSLVGDEGTIYF,TGTGCCAGCAGCTTGGTGGGCGACGAGGGCACCATATATTTT
TRBV7-8,few,.,TRBJ2-2,CASSSPVQGPFANTGELFF,TGTGCCAGCAGCTCCCCGGTACAGGGCCCCTTCGCGAACACCGGGGAGCTGTTTTTT
TRBV9,.,TRBD2,TRBJ2-3,CASSVGLAGAGDLTDTQYF,TGTGCCAGCAGCGTCGGACTAGCGGGGGCCGGGGACCTCACAGATACGCAGTATTTT
TRBV27,.,.,TRBJ2-6,CATQGNAANVLTF,TGTGCCACACAGGGAAATGCGGCCAACGTCCTGACTTTC